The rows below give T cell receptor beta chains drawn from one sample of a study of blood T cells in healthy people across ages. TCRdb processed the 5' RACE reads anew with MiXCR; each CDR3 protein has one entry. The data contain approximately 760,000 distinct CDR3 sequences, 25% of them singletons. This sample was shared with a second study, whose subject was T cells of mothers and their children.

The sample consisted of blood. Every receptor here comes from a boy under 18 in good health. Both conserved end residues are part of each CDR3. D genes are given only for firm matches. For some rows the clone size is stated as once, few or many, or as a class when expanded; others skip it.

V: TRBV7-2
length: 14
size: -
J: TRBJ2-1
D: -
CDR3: CAGPTGSDYNEQFF
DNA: TGTGCCGGACCTACAGGGTCGGACTACAATGAGCAGTTCTTC

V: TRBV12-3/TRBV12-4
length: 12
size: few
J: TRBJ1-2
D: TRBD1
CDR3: CASGTAGGGYTF
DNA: TGTGCCAGCGGTACCGCAGGGGGCGGCTACACCTTC

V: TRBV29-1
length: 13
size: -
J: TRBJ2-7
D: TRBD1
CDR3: CSYRTGASYEQYF
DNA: TGCAGCTACAGGACAGGCGCTTCCTACGAGCAGTACTTC

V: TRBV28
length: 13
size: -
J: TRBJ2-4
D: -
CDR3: CASSLRERDIRYF
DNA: TGTGCCAGCAGTTTACGGGAGAGGGACATTCGGTACTTC

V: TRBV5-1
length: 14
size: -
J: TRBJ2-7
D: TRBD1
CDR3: CASSLERTGDQQYF
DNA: TGCGCCAGCAGCTTGGAGAGGACAGGGGACCAGCAGTACTTC

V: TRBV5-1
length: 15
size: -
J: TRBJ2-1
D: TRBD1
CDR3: CASSPDRGYDNEQFF
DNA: TGCGCCAGCAGCCCGGACAGGGGCTATGACAATGAGCAGTTCTTC

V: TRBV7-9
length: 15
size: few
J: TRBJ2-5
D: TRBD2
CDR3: CASSRFSGVQETQYF
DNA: TGTGCCAGCAGCCGGTTTAGCGGGGTTCAAGAGACCCAGTACTTC

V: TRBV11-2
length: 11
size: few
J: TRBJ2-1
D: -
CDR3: CASSFRHEQFF
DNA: TGTGCCAGCAGCTTTCGGCATGAGCAGTTCTTC

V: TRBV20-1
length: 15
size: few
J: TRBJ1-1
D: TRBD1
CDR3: CSAKPGGTGITEAFF
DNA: TGCAGTGCTAAGCCGGGTGGGACAGGGATAACTGAAGCTTTCTTT

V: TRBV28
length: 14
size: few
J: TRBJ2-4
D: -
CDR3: CASSLPGLLDIQYF
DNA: TGTGCCAGCAGTTTACCGGGCTTGTTGGACATTCAGTACTTC

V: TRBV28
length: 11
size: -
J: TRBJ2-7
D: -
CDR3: CASSADYEQYF
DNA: TGTGCCAGCTCCGCGGACTACGAGCAGTACTTC

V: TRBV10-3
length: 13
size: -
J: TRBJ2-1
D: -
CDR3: CAIGREYYNEQFF
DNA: TGTGCCATCGGTCGGGAGTACTACAATGAGCAGTTCTTC

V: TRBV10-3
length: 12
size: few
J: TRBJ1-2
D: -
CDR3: CAISPGGYGYTF
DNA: TGTGCCATCAGCCCCGGGGGCTATGGCTACACCTTC

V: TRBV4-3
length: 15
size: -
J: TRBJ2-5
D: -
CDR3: CASSQGTKTQETQYF
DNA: TGCGCCAGCAGCCAAGGGACGAAGACTCAAGAGACCCAGTACTTC

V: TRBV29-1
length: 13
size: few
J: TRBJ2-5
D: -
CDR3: CSVVLGDGETQYF
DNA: TGCAGCGTTGTCTTGGGAGATGGTGAGACCCAGTACTTC

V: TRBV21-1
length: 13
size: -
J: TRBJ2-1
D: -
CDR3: CASTLRSDNEQFF
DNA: TGTGCCAGCACCCTCCGAAGCGACAATGAGCAGTTCTTC

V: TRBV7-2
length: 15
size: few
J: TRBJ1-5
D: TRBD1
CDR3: CASSFTGGWNQPQHF
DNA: TGTGCCAGCAGCTTTACAGGGGGCTGGAATCAGCCCCAGCATTTT

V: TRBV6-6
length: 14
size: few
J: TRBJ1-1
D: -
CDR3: CASSSGQRNTEAFF
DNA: TGTGCCAGCAGCTCCGGACAGAGAAACACTGAAGCTTTCTTT